This T cell receptor beta chain was recorded in a study of CD8+ T cells in alopecia areata. Once RNA had been extracted, it was reverse transcribed into cDNA to act as the sequencing template. Here immunoSEQ multiplex PCR was the method, and the copy in TCRdb shows in-frame clones only, minus some. The data show 110,000 to 150,000 clones, roughly 52% seen once. The germline CDR1 and CDR2 sequences are LNHDA and SQIVND (reference sequence). V lost 2 bases and J lost 5; bases outside the gene matches: 6. This CDR3 has 15 amino acids. Treatment: oral pan-JAK inhibitor, 5-10 mg twice daily. The rearrangement joins TRBV19 to TRBJ2-5; 9 bases fit TRBD1. The source was CD8+ T cells sorted from blood, collected at week 4, from a patient treated with tofacitinib. The sequence was collected from a human donor with alopecia areata. The chain's CDR3 is CASSITGTGQETQYF. The CDR3 DNA reads as TGTGCCAGTAGTATAACCGGGACAGGGCAGGAGACCCAGTACTTC.